The 23 T cell receptor beta chains below come from one sample, sequenced in a study of shared clonotypes between healthy human individuals. Sequenced by immunoSEQ multiplex PCR; TCRdb stores in-frame clones only, minus some. The table includes approximately 700,000 clones, around 73% detected once. Material: memory CD4+ T cells sorted from blood. Subset noted: CD45RA-negative fraction. The receptors were sampled from a woman aged 25 to 39 in good health.

This clone was detected a few times. This sequence joins TRBV5-4 and TRBJ2-2, with D tentatively TRBD1 (6 bases). Trimming took off 2 bases at V and 4 bases at J, with 12 bases between the two ends. In germline, CDR1 is SGHNT, CDR2 YYREEE (reference sequence). This CDR3 is built from 15 residues. The CDR3 DNA sequence: TGTGCCAGCAGCTTCCGACAGGACACCACCGGGGAGCTGTTTTTT. This translates into CASSFRQDTTGELFF.

The chain links TRBV2 to TRBJ1-1; D is uncertain. Trimming pared 6 bases from V and 1 base from J, leaving 9 bases between. The CDR3 is 13 residues long. The germline V gene encodes CDR1 SNHLY and CDR2 FYNNEI. CDR3 DNA sequence: TGTGCCAGCAGCTCCTGGGGGAACACTGAAGCTTTCTTT. Protein sequence: CASSSWGNTEAFF. Supplemented by reference TRBV2 and TRBJ1-1, the full variable domain reads EPEVTQTPSHQVTQMGQEVILRCVPISNHLYFYWYRQILGQKVEFLVSFYNNEISEKSEIFDDQFSVERPDGSNFTLKIRSTKLEDSAMYFCASSSWGNTEAFFGQGTRLTVV.

The chain is built from TRBV6-1 and TRBJ1-1, with unresolved D. Germline CDR1 and CDR2: MNHNS and SASEGT. The CDR3 has 14 amino acids. The V gene lost 6 bases and the J gene lost 0 bases, with 11 bases spanning the gap. The CDR3 region is CASRLTEMNTEAFF. In DNA form, the CDR3 reads TGTGCCAGCAGATTAACTGAGATGAACACTGAAGCTTTCTTT.

The V and J genes are TRBV10-3 and TRBJ1-1; TRBD1 might be the D (6 bases). There are 12 residues in the CDR3. The germline V and J ends were trimmed by 8 bases and 4 bases, with 11 bases remaining between them. The V gene's germline CDR1 is ENHRY and CDR2 SYGVKD. CDR3 protein: CAIRTTGTEAFF. Here the CDR3 DNA reads TGTGCCATCCGAACGACAGGCACTGAAGCTTTCTTT.

This clone was observed a single time. The gene calls are TRBV7-9 and TRBJ1-3, with 7 positions matching TRBD1. CDR3 size: 14 residues. J gave up 4 bases and V 6 bases, and 6 bases lay outside the gene matches. Germline V gene sequence: CDR1 SEHNR, CDR2 FQNEAQ (reference sequence). As DNA, the CDR3 is TGTGCCAGCAGACCCACAGGGGACGGAAACACCATATATTTT. Protein product: CASRPTGDGNTIYF.

The gene calls are TRBV6-4 and TRBJ2-3; 10 bases agree with TRBD1. Germline CDR1 is MRHNA and CDR2 is SNTAGT. V lost 2 bases, J lost 4 bases, and 12 bases stayed unmatched. The CDR3 is made up of 18 amino acids. CDR3 bases: TGTGCCAGCAGTGACCGCCCCCGGGACAGGGGAGGTCCAGATACGCAGTATTTT. This codes for CASSDRPRDRGGPDTQYF.

This clone came up a few times. This rearrangement joins TRBV28 to TRBJ2-7, with D possibly matching TRBD2 (5 bases). V lost 6 bases to trimming and J lost 2 bases, with 8 bases between them. This CDR3 has 12 residues. The germline CDR1 and CDR2 sequences are MDHEN and SYDVKM. The CDR3 is CASRGEPYEQYF. CDR3 bases: TGTGCCAGCAGGGGAGAACCCTACGAGCAGTACTTC. Drawing the rest from reference TRBV28 and TRBJ2-7, the complete variable domain is DVKVTQSSRYLVKRTGEKVFLECVQDMDHENMFWYRQDPGLGLRLIYFSYDVKMKEKGDIPEGYSVSREKKERFSLILESASTNQTSMYLCASRGEPYEQYFGPGTRLTVT.

The chain combines TRBV28 with TRBJ1-2, with D possibly matching TRBD1 (5 bases). V lost 6 bases and J lost 1, with 12 bases in between. The CDR3 consists of 14 residues. The germline CDR1 and CDR2 sequences are MDHEN and SYDVKM. The CDR3 DNA sequence: TGTGCCAGCAGCCCGGGACGAATTAACTATGGCTACACCTTC. It encodes CASSPGRINYGYTF.

The V call is TRBV7-8, the J call TRBJ2-7; TRBD1 matches at 9 bases. V trimming: 3 bases; J trimming: 4 bases; junction bases outside the gene matches: 7. From germline, CDR1 is SGHVS and CDR2 FQNEAQ. This CDR3 has 15 amino acids. This chain's CDR3 is CASSFRRTGEYEQYF. The CDR3 DNA follows: TGTGCCAGCAGCTTCCGCAGGACAGGGGAGTACGAGCAGTACTTC.

This chain uses TRBV4-2 with TRBJ2-1, with TRBD1 matching over 9 bases. Unmatched junction bases numbered 9, after V lost 0 bases and J lost 6 bases. The CDR3 covers 17 residues. Germline values: CDR1 LGHNA, CDR2 YNFKEQ. In DNA, the CDR3 is TGTGCCAGCAGCCAAGATCTTTTAGGACAGGGGATCAATGAGCAGTTCTTC. Amino acids: CASSQDLLGQGINEQFF.

Worth noting for this clone: A read error may explain this, as a much larger clone is one base away. The chain carries TRBV16 and TRBJ1-1; the D is unclear. The V and J ends lost 3 bases and 0 bases respectively, with 8 bases between them. CDR3 length equals 14 residues. Germline values: CDR1 KGHSY, CDR2 FQNENV. CDR3 residues: CASSQGRMNTEAFF. DNA for the CDR3: TGTGCCAGCAGCCAGGGTCGGATGAACACTGAAGCTTTCTTT.

This clone was recorded a few times. The rearrangement uses TRBV19 and TRBJ1-5; tentatively, D is TRBD1 (6 bases). In germline, CDR1 is LNHDA, CDR2 SQIVND (reference sequence). With 0 bases removed from V and 1 base from J, the gap between germline ends came to 10 bases. CDR3 length equals 16 residues. The CDR3 DNA follows: TGTGCCAGTAGTATAGAACGGGGGGCGAGCAATCAGCCCCAGCATTTT. Residues: CASSIERGASNQPQHF.

The chain links TRBV5-1 to TRBJ2-2; 9 nucleotides line up with TRBD2. CDR3 size: 17 residues. Germline CDR1 is SGHRS and CDR2 is YFSETQ. The J segment lost 3 bases and the V segment lost 3 bases, leaving 9 bases of the junction unmatched. CDR3 in amino acids: CASSYIAGDFYTGELFF. The CDR3 DNA sequence: TGCGCCAGCAGCTACATAGCGGGAGATTTCTACACCGGGGAGCTGTTTTTT. The entire variable domain, with the rest obtained from reference TRBV5-1 and TRBJ2-2, is as follows: KAGVTQTPRYLIKTRGQQVTLSCSPISGHRSVSWYQQTPGQGLQFLFEYFSETQRNKGNFPGRFSGRQFSNSRSEMNVSTLELGDSALYLCASSYIAGDFYTGELFFGEGSRLTVL.

The CDR3 coding sequence is TGTGCCAGCAGCTTAGCCGCGGTCGTTGAGCAGTTCTTC. Its protein product is CASSLAAVVEQFF. This chain uses TRBV11-2 with TRBJ2-1; D gene uncertain. The CDR3 totals 13 residues. Germline CDR1 is SGHAT and CDR2 is FQNNGV. V lost 1 base, J lost 9 bases, and 10 bases lay in between. The full variable domain, completed using reference TRBV11-2 and TRBJ2-1, is EAGVAQSPRYKIIEKRQSVAFWCNPISGHATLYWYQQILGQGPKLLIQFQNNGVVDDSQLPKDRFSAERLKGVDSTLKIQPAKLEDSAVYLCASSLAAVVEQFFGPGTRLTVL.

In its sample, this clone was seen a few times. The chain recombines TRBV2 with TRBJ2-6; D ambiguous. Looked up from germline, CDR1 is SNHLY and CDR2 is FYNNEI. This CDR3 spans 17 amino acids. V lost 3 bases, J lost 1 base, and 13 bases lay in between. The CDR3 DNA follows: TGTGCCAGCAGTGATGTGGATCGGGTTTCTGGGGCCAACGTCCTGACTTTC. Amino acid sequence: CASSDVDRVSGANVLTF. Looking up the rest from reference TRBV2 and TRBJ2-6 gives the full variable domain: EPEVTQTPSHQVTQMGQEVILRCVPISNHLYFYWYRQILGQKVEFLVSFYNNEISEKSEIFDDQFSVERPDGSNFTLKIRSTKLEDSAMYFCASSDVDRVSGANVLTFGAGSRLTVL.

Points on this clone: An end of the junction does not agree with germline; a read error may underlie this. The chain links TRBV7-6 to TRBJ1-1; the match to TRBD1 covers 11 bases. This CDR3 contains 16 residues. The V gene's germline CDR1 is SGHVS and CDR2 FNYEAQ. DNA for the CDR3: TGTGCCAGCAGTTTAGGACAGGGGGCAGATGGCACTGAAGCTTTCTTT. It yields the protein CASSLGQGADGTEAFF.

V and J are TRBV23-1 and TRBJ2-6; 11 nucleotides align to TRBD1. TRBV23-1 is classed as an ORF, of uncertain function. V trimming: 0 bases; J trimming: 4 bases; junction bases outside the gene matches: 11. The CDR3 covers 20 residues. The CDR3 sequence: CASSQSSGTGGLGGANVLTF. The CDR3 DNA is TGCGCCAGCAGTCAATCCAGCGGGACAGGGGGACTGGGAGGGGCCAACGTCCTGACTTTC.

The gene calls are TRBV18 and TRBJ1-2, with D hard to call. The germline CDR1 and CDR2 sequences are KGHSH and LQKENI. The CDR3 length is 17 residues. The V end was cut by 2 bases, the J end by 3 bases, with 19 bases between. This CDR3 is CASSPGPGRNAYYGYTF. CDR3 nucleotides: TGTGCCAGCTCACCAGGCCCAGGCCGGAACGCTTACTATGGCTACACCTTC.

This chain uses TRBV30 with TRBJ2-1; D remains unclear. V dropped 4 bases and J dropped 5 bases, with 12 bases sitting between them. There are 13 residues in the CDR3. The germline gives CDR1 GTSNPN, CDR2 SVGIG (reference sequence). CDR3 protein: CAWTVGLNNEQFF. The DNA of the CDR3 is TGTGCCTGGACTGTAGGGTTAAACAATGAGCAGTTCTTC. The whole variable domain, remainder taken from reference TRBV30 and TRBJ2-1, is SQTIHQWPATLVQPVGSPLSLECTVEGTSNPNLYWYRQAAGRGLQLLFYSVGIGQISSEVPQNLSASRPQDRQFILSSKKLLLSDSGFYLCAWTVGLNNEQFFGPGTRLTVL.

On this clone itself: A read error is likely here: a far larger clone is one base away. Other DNA sequences of this sample code for an identical CDR3. The chain combines TRBV19 with TRBJ2-2; 14 bases match TRBD2. The length of the CDR3 is 17 residues. Trimming removed 6 bases from V and 5 bases from J; junction bases left unmatched: 8. CDR1 is LNHDA and CDR2 is SQIVND in the germline V gene (reference sequence). CDR3 residues: CASSPGLAGVGTGELFF. The DNA for the CDR3 is TGTGCCAGTAGCCCGGGACTAGCGGGAGTAGGAACCGGGGAGCTGTTTTTT.

In its sample, this clone was seen a few times. J is TRBJ1-5 and V is TRBV27, with 8 bases aligning to TRBD1. CDR3 length equals 13 residues. The J segment lost 5 bases and the V segment lost 5 bases, leaving 2 bases of the junction unmatched. Germline assignment: CDR1 MNHEY and CDR2 SMNVEV (reference sequence). In DNA form, the CDR3 reads TGTGCCAGCAGTGTGGACAGGGATCAGCCCCAGCATTTT. Encoded protein: CASSVDRDQPQHF.

On this clone itself: Other nucleotide sequences from this sample produce the same CDR3. The chain is built from TRBV7-9 and TRBJ2-1; 10 bases fit TRBD2. The CDR3 is made up of 15 amino acids. V lost 3 bases and J lost 6; bases outside the gene matches: 5. Germline loops: CDR1 SEHNR, CDR2 FQNEAQ (reference sequence). The chain's CDR3 is CASSFPSGRGNEQFF. The CDR3 region has the DNA TGTGCCAGCAGCTTTCCTAGCGGGAGAGGCAATGAGCAGTTCTTC.

The chain has TRBV4-1 and TRBJ1-4; D call uncertain. There are 15 residues in the CDR3. With 3 bases removed from V and 3 bases from J, the gap between germline ends came to 11 bases. Germline CDR1 is MGHRA and CDR2 is YSYEKL. The CDR3 loop is CASSQGRAPNEKLFF. CDR3 in DNA: TGCGCCAGCAGCCAGGGGAGGGCCCCTAATGAAAAACTGTTTTTT.